The next 24 T cell receptor beta chains were all read from a single sample in a study of blood T cell repertoires in COVID-19. Measured with immunoSEQ multiplex PCR; TCRdb has only the in-frame clones, and not every one. The sample consists of tens of thousands of clones, around 83% of them appearing once. Sequenced: peripheral blood. The origin of the receptors is a man aged 45-65 years with active COVID-19.

The chain recombines TRBV5-1 with TRBJ2-3; no clear D. The CDR3 is 16 amino acids. Germline V gives CDR1 SGHRS, CDR2 YFSETQ. V was pared by 1 base and J by 3 bases, with 15 bases between. CDR3 DNA: TGCGCCAGCAGCTTGCGGGTTCAAGCGAGTACAGATACGCAGTATTTT. Its translation is CASSLRVQASTDTQYF.

V usage is TRBV12-5 and J usage is TRBJ2-4; 8 nucleotides match TRBD1. This CDR3 contains 16 residues. Germline-derived CDR1 and CDR2 are LGHNT and FRNRAP. V lost 4 bases to trimming and J lost 3 bases; unmatched junction nucleotides: 8. The chain's CDR3 is CASGWTGQSYKNIQYF. The DNA for the CDR3 is TGTGCTAGTGGTTGGACAGGGCAATCCTACAAAAACATTCAGTACTTC.

This chain links TRBV10-3 with TRBJ1-2; 9 bases match TRBD1. The V segment lost 6 bases and the J segment 0 bases; nucleotides outside the gene matches: 2. CDR3 length: 14 residues. Germline V gives CDR1 ENHRY, CDR2 SYGVKD. The CDR3 DNA reads TGTGCCATCAGCCGGGACAGGGCTAACTATGGCTACACCTTC. Its protein product is CAISRDRANYGYTF.

J is TRBJ1-6 and V is TRBV14; TRBD1 is a possible D gene (6 bases). This CDR3 has 13 amino acids. Germline V lookup: CDR1 SGHDN, CDR2 FVKESK. The V gene lost 1 base and the J gene lost 9 bases, with 7 bases spanning the gap. The chain's CDR3 is CASSQVTGSPLHF. The DNA of the CDR3 is TGTGCCAGCAGCCAAGTGACAGGTTCACCCCTCCACTTT.

The chain carries TRBV3-1 (or the pseudogene TRBV3-2) and TRBJ2-5; weak D call: TRBD2 (6 bases). CDR3 length: 17 residues. Germline V gene lookup returns CDR1 LGHDT and CDR2 YNNKEL (reference sequence). Trimming cost V 3 bases and J 5 bases, with 22 bases left between them. CDR3 protein: CASSQIGGSRGVETQYF. CDR3 DNA: TGTGCCAGCAGCCAGATTGGAGGGAGTCGTGGGGTCGAGACCCAGTACTTC.

V is TRBV9 and J is TRBJ1-2; 7 bases align to TRBD1. V trimming: 3 bases; J trimming: 4 bases; junction bases outside the gene matches: 3. CDR1 SGDLS and CDR2 YYNGEE come from the germline V gene. This CDR3 has 13 amino acids. CDR3 loop: CASSDDRVYGYTF. The CDR3 bases are TGTGCCAGCAGCGACGACAGGGTCTATGGCTACACCTTC.

V is TRBV5-1 and J is TRBJ2-3; possibly TRBD2 for D (5 bases). Germline V gene sequence: CDR1 SGHRS, CDR2 YFSETQ. The CDR3 covers 13 residues. The ends were cut back, 4 bases at V and 4 bases at J, with 10 bases in the middle. The CDR3 DNA follows: TGCGCCAGCAGCGTCGGTAGCGCAGATACGCAGTATTTT. Amino acids: CASSVGSADTQYF.

This clone was detected once. The chain links TRBV6-6 to TRBJ1-1; TRBD1 matches at 7 bases. V was clipped by 7 bases and J by 6 bases; unmatched bases: 14. Per germline, CDR1 MNHNY and CDR2 SVGAGI (reference sequence). This CDR3 region has 15 residues. CDR3 DNA sequence: TGTGCCAGCACCTCATCCGGGACAGAAGTTGCTGAAGCTTTCTTT. It specifies CASTSSGTEVAEAFF.

The chain has TRBV6-5 and TRBJ2-3; D may be TRBD1 (7 bases). This CDR3 has 15 amino acids. V lost 6 bases, J lost 5 bases, and 18 bases lay in between. Germline V gene sequence: CDR1 MNHEY, CDR2 SVGAGI. CDR3 sequence reads: CASSRGQVGGDTQYF. The CDR3 region has the DNA TGTGCCAGCAGCCGTGGACAGGTGGGGGGAGATACGCAGTATTTT.

The chain links TRBV6-6 to TRBJ1-5; the D gene is possibly TRBD1 (5 bases). V lost 11 bases to trimming and J lost 7 bases, with 18 bases between them. This CDR3 spans 13 amino acids. Looked up from germline, CDR1 is MNHNY and CDR2 is SVGAGI (reference sequence). CDR3 bases: TGTGCCTCCTCCGGGACTAAGGGGCAGCCCCAGCATTTT. It codes for CASSGTKGQPQHF.

The chain is built from TRBV6-5 and TRBJ1-2, with 10 positions matching TRBD1. Per germline, CDR1 MNHEY and CDR2 SVGAGI. The CDR3 sequence is 14 residues long. The J segment lost 8 bases and the V segment lost 5 bases, leaving 8 bases of the junction unmatched. CDR3 sequence (DNA): TGTGCCAGCAGTCCGGGACAGGGGTTTTCCGGCTACACCTTC. It specifies CASSPGQGFSGYTF.

This clone was seen only once. This chain uses TRBV19 with TRBJ2-5; no reliable D call. Deletions cut 7 bases from V and 0 bases from J, with 12 bases between. The CDR3 has 14 residues. Germline values: CDR1 LNHDA, CDR2 SQIVND (reference sequence). The CDR3 here is CASTKERDQETQYF. The CDR3 DNA is TGTGCCAGTACTAAAGAACGGGACCAAGAGACCCAGTACTTC.

In DNA form, the CDR3 reads TGCGCCAGCAGCCAACCCCCTTTAGCGGGGCCAACTTCGGGGAACACAGATACGCAGTATTTT. Protein sequence: CASSQPPLAGPTSGNTDTQYF. The V gene is TRBV4-1, the J gene TRBJ2-3; 8 nucleotides line up with TRBD2. This CDR3 has 21 amino acids. Trimming cost V 2 bases and J 2 bases; bases outside gene matches: 21. Germline V lookup: CDR1 MGHRA, CDR2 YSYEKL.

This clone was detected only a few times. This chain connects TRBV7-3 to TRBJ1-2; 9 bases match TRBD1. The germline V gene encodes CDR1 SGHTA and CDR2 FQGTGA. V was clipped by 5 bases and J by 7 bases; unmatched bases: 8. The CDR3 spans 14 residues. CDR3 bases: TGTGCCAGCAGCGCTGAACCGACAGGGGGTGGCTACACCTTC. The encoded protein is CASSAEPTGGGYTF.

The DNA of the CDR3 is TGTGCCAGCAGCGCCCCCGAGGGGACAGTATCCTACGAGCAGTACTTC. Its translation: CASSAPEGTVSYEQYF. The chain joins TRBV7-9 to TRBJ2-7; 7 bases map to TRBD1. Unmatched junction bases numbered 11, after V lost 5 bases and J lost 1 base. The CDR3 totals 16 residues. The V gene's germline CDR1 is SEHNR and CDR2 FQNEAQ (reference sequence).

The gene calls are TRBV29-1 and TRBJ1-1; 7 nucleotides align to TRBD1. V shed 7 bases and J 2 bases; nucleotides not matched to a gene: 4. Germline loops: CDR1 SQVTM, CDR2 ANQGSEA. The CDR3 has 12 residues. The CDR3 reads CSARTGNTEAFF. In nucleotides, the CDR3 is TGCAGCGCCCGGACAGGAAACACTGAAGCTTTCTTT.

The rearrangement uses TRBV11-3 and TRBJ2-3, with D maybe TRBD2 (6 bases). Germline assignment: CDR1 SGHNT and CDR2 YENEEA. Deletions cut 4 bases from V and 4 bases from J, with 12 bases between. The CDR3 totals 14 residues. CDR3 residues: CASSSGWGADTQYF. The CDR3 nucleotides are TGTGCCAGCAGCTCCGGGTGGGGGGCAGATACGCAGTATTTT.

The J gene is TRBJ2-5, the V gene TRBV6-5; unclear D gene. Looked up from germline, CDR1 is MNHEY and CDR2 is SVGAGI. The germline V and J ends were trimmed by 6 bases and 3 bases, with 14 bases remaining between them. This CDR3 has 14 amino acids. The chain's CDR3 is CASRPYHRKETQYF. CDR3 bases: TGTGCCAGCAGGCCCTATCACCGCAAAGAGACCCAGTACTTC.

The chain uses TRBV3-1 (or the pseudogene TRBV3-2) and TRBJ2-3, with 8 nucleotides matching TRBD2. Germline V lookup: CDR1 LGHDT, CDR2 YNNKEL (reference sequence). J gave up 2 bases and V 0 bases, and 4 bases lay outside the gene matches. This CDR3 contains 16 residues. CDR3 sequence (DNA): TGTGCCAGCAGCCAAGAGCGGACTAGCATCACAGATACGCAGTATTTT. It yields the protein CASSQERTSITDTQYF.

The rearrangement joins TRBV5-1 to TRBJ1-2; no firm D call. The germline V and J ends were trimmed by 3 bases and 2 bases, with 8 bases remaining between them. Germline CDR1 reads SGHRS; CDR2 reads YFSETQ. The CDR3 is 13 amino acids. The CDR3 spells CASSSVTNYGYTF. CDR3 DNA sequence: TGCGCCAGCAGCTCTGTAACAAACTATGGCTACACCTTC.

V usage is TRBV19 and J usage is TRBJ2-3; 11 bases align to TRBD2. Germline V gene data show CDR1 as LNHDA and CDR2 as SQIVND (reference sequence). The CDR3 spans 14 residues. With 7 bases clipped from V and 4 bases from J, the junction kept 4 bases outside the gene matches. The CDR3 reads CASTLAGGADTQYF. CDR3 DNA sequence: TGTGCCAGTACCCTAGCGGGGGGTGCAGATACGCAGTATTTT.

The chain combines TRBV29-1 with TRBJ1-2, with a tentative D call TRBD1 (6 bases). The CDR3 has 11 residues. The germline CDR1 and CDR2 sequences are SQVTM and ANQGSEA. The germline V and J ends were trimmed by 7 bases and 8 bases, with 14 bases remaining between them. CDR3 residues: CSARDTHGYTF. DNA for the CDR3: TGCAGCGCCCGGGACACCCACGGCTACACCTTC.

This chain uses TRBV7-8 with TRBJ1-1; 11 nucleotides agree with TRBD1. The CDR3 consists of 13 residues. After removal of 5 bases from V and 7 bases from J, the junction contained 3 bases not matched to a gene. Per the germline V gene, CDR1 is SGHVS and CDR2 is FQNEAQ. The CDR3 loop reads CASSRGTGGEAFF. CDR3 nucleotides: TGTGCCAGCAGCCGTGGGACAGGGGGTGAAGCTTTCTTT.

V gene TRBV19 combines with J gene TRBJ2-2; weak D call: TRBD2 (6 bases). CDR1 and CDR2 (germline): LNHDA, SQIVND (reference sequence). The CDR3 extends over 14 amino acids. V was cut by 5 bases and J by 5 bases, with 12 bases left in between. CDR3 nucleotides: TGTGCCAGTAGTGTCGAAGGAGGGACCGGGGAGCTGTTTTTT. Protein product: CASSVEGGTGELFF.